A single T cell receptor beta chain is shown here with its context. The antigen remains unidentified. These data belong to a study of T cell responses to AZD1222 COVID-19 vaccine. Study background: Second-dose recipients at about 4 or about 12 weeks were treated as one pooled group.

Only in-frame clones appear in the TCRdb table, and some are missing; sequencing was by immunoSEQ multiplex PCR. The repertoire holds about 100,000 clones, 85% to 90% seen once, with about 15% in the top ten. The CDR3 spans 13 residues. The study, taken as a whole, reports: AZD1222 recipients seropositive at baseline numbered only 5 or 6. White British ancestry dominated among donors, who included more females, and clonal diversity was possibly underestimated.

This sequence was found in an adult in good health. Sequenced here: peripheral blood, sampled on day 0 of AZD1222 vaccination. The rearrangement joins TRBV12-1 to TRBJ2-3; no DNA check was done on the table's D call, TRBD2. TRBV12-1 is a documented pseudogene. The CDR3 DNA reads TGTGCCAGCAGGCGGGACTACTCAGATACGCAGTATTTT. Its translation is CASRRDYSDTQYF.